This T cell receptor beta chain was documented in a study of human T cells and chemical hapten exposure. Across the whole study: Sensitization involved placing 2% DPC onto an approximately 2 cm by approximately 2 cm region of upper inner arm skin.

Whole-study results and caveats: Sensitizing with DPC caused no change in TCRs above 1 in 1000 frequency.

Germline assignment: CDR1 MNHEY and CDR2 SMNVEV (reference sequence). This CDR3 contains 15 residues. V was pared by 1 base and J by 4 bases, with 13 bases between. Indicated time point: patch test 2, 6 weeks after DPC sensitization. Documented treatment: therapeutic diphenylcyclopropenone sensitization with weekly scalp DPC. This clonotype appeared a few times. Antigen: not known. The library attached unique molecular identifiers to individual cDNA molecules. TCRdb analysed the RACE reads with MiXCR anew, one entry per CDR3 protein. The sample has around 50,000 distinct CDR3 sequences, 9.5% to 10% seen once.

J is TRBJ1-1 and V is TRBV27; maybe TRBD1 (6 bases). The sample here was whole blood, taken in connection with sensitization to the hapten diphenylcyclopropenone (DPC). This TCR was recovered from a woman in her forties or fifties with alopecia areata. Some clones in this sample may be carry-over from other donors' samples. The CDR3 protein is CASSLLARGGTEAFF. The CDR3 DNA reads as TGTGCCAGCAGTTTATTAGCCAGGGGCGGCACTGAAGCTTTCTTT.